The 25 T cell receptor beta chains below come from one sample, sequenced in a study of identifying expanded T cells in peripheral blood. TCRdb's copy holds only in-frame clones and misses some; the assay was immunoSEQ multiplex PCR. The sample consists of about 82,000 clones, 80% to 90% of them appearing once. The sample consisted of blood. All receptors come from a person aged 18 to 70 in good health.

The V call is TRBV18, the J call TRBJ1-2; D unresolved. Germline CDR1 reads KGHSH; CDR2 reads LQKENI. V was shortened by 3 bases and J by 6 bases, with 14 bases between the two germline ends. The CDR3 loop spans 14 amino acids. The CDR3 bases are TGTGCCAGCTCACCCGGTAAGAAGATCAATGGCTACACCTTC. It encodes CASSPGKKINGYTF.

V and J are TRBV4-1 and TRBJ2-1, with 13 nucleotides matching TRBD2. Looked up from germline, CDR1 is MGHRA and CDR2 is YSYEKL. The CDR3 contains 16 residues. V was pared by 3 bases and J by 9 bases, with 8 bases of the junction left unmatched. The CDR3, as DNA: TGCGCCAGCAGCCAGCCTACTAGCGGGAGGGCCGGTGAGCAGTTCTTC. Translation: CASSQPTSGRAGEQFF.

The genes are TRBV29-1 and TRBJ2-3, with D perhaps assigned TRBD1 or TRBD2 (5 bases each). Deletions cut 1 base from V and 6 bases from J, with 11 bases between. Germline V CDR1 and CDR2: SQVTM, ANQGSEA. The CDR3 is 13 amino acids. The CDR3, as DNA: TGCAGCGTTGAAGTGCTGGGACCCGATACGCAGTATTTT. Translating gives CSVEVLGPDTQYF.

The chain recombines TRBV20-1 with TRBJ2-5; no firm D call. V lost 5 bases, J lost 5 bases, and 9 bases lay in between. This CDR3 has 11 amino acids. The germline V gene encodes CDR1 DFQATT and CDR2 SNEGSKA (reference sequence). This chain's CDR3 is CSAPLGETQYF. DNA of the CDR3: TGCAGTGCTCCCCTGGGGGAGACCCAGTACTTC.

This clone showed up just once. The genes are TRBV5-1 and TRBJ1-1; 8 bases line up with TRBD1. This CDR3 region has 17 residues. Germline CDR1 is SGHRS and CDR2 is YFSETQ. The V and J ends lost 2 bases and 3 bases, in that order; junction bases with no gene match: 12. The CDR3 nucleotides are TGCGCCAGCAGCTTCCGGCCCAGGGGGCAAGTGGACACTGAAGCTTTCTTT. It yields the protein CASSFRPRGQVDTEAFF.

The chain carries TRBV6-1 and TRBJ2-3, with D unresolved. The V end lost 5 bases, the J end lost 0 bases, and 12 bases lay between the germline ends. CDR3 length: 15 residues. The V gene's germline CDR1 is MNHNS and CDR2 SASEGT. For the CDR3, the DNA is TGTGCCAGCAGTCCAGACCCCCCTAGCACAGATACGCAGTATTTT. Protein product: CASSPDPPSTDTQYF.

V usage is TRBV7-2 and J usage is TRBJ2-3, with 7 bases that match TRBD1. This CDR3 comprises 14 residues. V gave up 7 bases and J gave up 4 bases; unmatched junction bases: 8. In germline, CDR1 is SGHTA, CDR2 FQGNSA. CDR3 protein: CASNRDSRADTQYF. The CDR3 nucleotides read TGTGCCAGCAACCGGGACAGCAGGGCAGATACGCAGTATTTT.

The V call is TRBV18, the J call TRBJ2-5, with no clear D. V lost 3 bases to trimming and J lost 0 bases, with 8 bases between them. Germline CDR1 KGHSH, CDR2 LQKENI. This CDR3 spans 14 amino acids. CDR3 nucleotides: TGTGCCAGCTCACCCCCCGTAGACCAAGAGACCCAGTACTTC. Protein product: CASSPPVDQETQYF.

The chain joins TRBV5-1 to TRBJ1-2, with 7 bases aligning to TRBD1. The CDR3 is made up of 16 amino acids. Losses at the gene ends were 0 bases for V and 4 bases for J; bases not matched to a gene: 9. Germline assignment: CDR1 SGHRS and CDR2 YFSETQ. The DNA for the CDR3 is TGCGCCAGCAGCTTGGACGGACAGGCCCGGGGCTATGGCTACACCTTC. Translated: CASSLDGQARGYGYTF.

V usage is TRBV21-1 and J usage is TRBJ1-3. TRBV21-1 is flagged as a pseudogene. The CDR3 covers 15 residues. The CDR3: CASRLACREGNTIYF. As DNA, the CDR3 is TGTGCCAGCAGGTTAGCGTGCAGGGAAGGAAACACCATATATTTT.

The chain joins TRBV6-1 to TRBJ2-7; TRBD2 is a possible D gene (6 bases). The CDR3 contains 14 residues. V lost 3 bases and J 7 bases, leaving 16 bases between the germline ends. The germline V gene encodes CDR1 MNHNS and CDR2 SASEGT. As DNA, the CDR3 is TGTGCCAGCAGTGAGGGGGGTTACCTTGGGGAGCAGTACTTC. As protein: CASSEGGYLGEQYF.

This chain links TRBV5-1 with TRBJ1-2; no clear D. Germline V CDR1 and CDR2: SGHRS, YFSETQ. Trimming took 0 bases from V and 2 from J, leaving 8 bases between them. The CDR3 extends over 14 amino acids. The CDR3 DNA sequence: TGCGCCAGCAGCTTGGACAGCTTCAACTATGGCTACACCTTC. Translation gives CASSLDSFNYGYTF.

With respect to this clone: An end of the junction differs from the germline gene, which may be a read error. The chain couples TRBV4-1 to TRBJ2-2; D might be TRBD1 or TRBD2, each matching 5 bases. The CDR3 has 16 amino acids. Per the germline V gene, CDR1 is MGHRA and CDR2 is YSYEKL. As DNA, the CDR3 is TGCGCCAGCAGCCAGGACGTTGGGGCTCGGACCGGGGAGCCGTTTTTT. Its protein product is CASSQDVGARTGEPFF.

The V gene is TRBV7-9, the J gene TRBJ1-2; a possible D gene is TRBD1 (6 bases). V lost 3 bases and J lost 8, with 16 bases in between. Germline CDR1 reads SEHNR; CDR2 reads FQNEAQ (reference sequence). CDR3 length: 14 amino acids. CDR3 protein: CASSFRTESGGYTF. As DNA, the CDR3 is TGTGCCAGCAGCTTCAGGACAGAATCGGGAGGCTACACCTTC.

This rearrangement joins TRBV7-3 to TRBJ1-5, with D maybe TRBD1 (5 bases). Germline V CDR1 and CDR2: SGHTA, FQGTGA. Trimming left V 0 bases short and J 6 bases short, with 12 bases between. The CDR3 runs 15 residues. The chain's CDR3 is CASSLTSARGQPQHF. The CDR3 DNA follows: TGTGCCAGCAGCTTAACGAGTGCGAGGGGTCAGCCCCAGCATTTT.

This clone occurred once. This CDR3 is CASELAGGPNEQFF. The CDR3 nucleotides read TGTGCCAGCGAACTAGCGGGGGGTCCCAATGAGCAGTTCTTC. The chain joins TRBV2 to TRBJ2-1; 12 bases match TRBD2. This CDR3 comprises 14 residues. The germline V gene has CDR1 SNHLY and CDR2 FYNNEI. The V segment lost 8 bases and the J segment 6 bases; nucleotides outside the gene matches: 5. The full variable domain, its missing parts supplied by reference TRBV2 and TRBJ2-1, is EPEVTQTPSHQVTQMGQEVILRCVPISNHLYFYWYRQILGQKVEFLVSFYNNEISEKSEIFDDQFSVERPDGSNFTLKIRSTKLEDSAMYFCASELAGGPNEQFFGPGTRLTVL.

The chain combines TRBV14 with TRBJ2-1, with 9 bases fitting TRBD2. The CDR3 consists of 15 residues. Germline V gene lookup returns CDR1 SGHDN and CDR2 FVKESK. J was trimmed by 6 bases and V by 0 bases; bases with no gene match: 3. CDR3 bases: TGTGCCAGCAGCCAAGATAGCGGGGGATTCAATGAGCAGTTCTTC. Translated, it gives CASSQDSGGFNEQFF.

This chain's CDR3 is CASSRGGKNYNEQFF. The CDR3 DNA sequence: TGTGCCAGCAGCCGAGGGGGGAAGAACTACAATGAGCAGTTCTTC. This chain uses TRBV7-2 with TRBJ2-1, with D tentatively TRBD1 or TRBD2 (6 bases each). The CDR3 runs to 15 residues. Per germline, CDR1 SGHTA and CDR2 FQGNSA. Trimming removed 5 bases at V and 3 bases at J, with 14 bases between.

The chain has TRBV18 and TRBJ1-1, with a weak D call TRBD1 (6 bases). The CDR3 loop spans 13 amino acids. V lost 3 bases and J lost 11, with 16 bases in between. Germline CDR1 is KGHSH and CDR2 is LQKENI. The CDR3 region has the DNA TGTGCCAGCTCACCTACAGGGAAGGGGCATGCTTTCTTT. This encodes CASSPTGKGHAFF.

The chain links TRBV7-2 to TRBJ1-5; 9 bases are shared with TRBD1. Germline assignment: CDR1 SGHTA and CDR2 FQGNSA. The J segment lost 1 base and the V segment lost 5 bases, leaving 15 bases of the junction unmatched. CDR3 length: 19 amino acids. Here the CDR3 reads CASSRLRGQGESSNQPQHF. DNA of the CDR3: TGTGCCAGCAGCCGGCTTAGGGGACAGGGAGAATCGAGCAATCAGCCCCAGCATTTT.

The genes are TRBV9 and TRBJ2-3; D may be TRBD2 (6 bases). Germline V gene sequence: CDR1 SGDLS, CDR2 YYNGEE. V gave up 0 bases and J gave up 7 bases, with 12 bases separating them. The CDR3 has 14 residues. The CDR3 DNA is TGTGCCAGCAGCGTAGGTGACGGGGGAAATACGCAGTATTTT. Translated, it gives CASSVGDGGNTQYF.

V usage is TRBV7-3 and J usage is TRBJ2-7; 9 positions agree with TRBD2. The CDR3 is made up of 14 amino acids. Looked up from germline, CDR1 is SGHTA and CDR2 is FQGTGA. J gave up 7 bases and V 0 bases, and 4 bases lay outside the gene matches. As DNA, the CDR3 is TGTGCCAGCAGCTTAACAGCGGGGGGTGATGAGCAGTACTTC. Translating gives CASSLTAGGDEQYF.

CDR3 loop: CASSLGAGTQETQYF. CDR3 sequence (DNA): TGTGCCAGCAGCTTAGGCGCCGGGACCCAAGAGACCCAGTACTTC. This chain links TRBV13 with TRBJ2-5; either TRBD1 or TRBD2 may supply D (5 bases each). Germline values: CDR1 PRHDT, CDR2 FYEKMQ (reference sequence). There are 15 residues in the CDR3. Trimming shortened V by 0 bases and J by 1 base, and 9 bases separated the two germline ends.

V usage is TRBV6-5 and J usage is TRBJ2-6; D is unclear. The CDR3 runs 13 residues. Germline assignment: CDR1 MNHEY and CDR2 SVGAGI. V lost 2 bases and J lost 3, with 2 bases in between. CDR3 region: CASSYGGANVLTF. As DNA, the CDR3 is TGTGCCAGCAGTTACGGTGGGGCCAACGTCCTGACTTTC.

Only a few counts were recorded for this clone. The same CDR3 can be traced to other DNA sequences in this sample. The rearrangement uses TRBV5-1 and TRBJ2-7; 8 nucleotides line up with TRBD1. Unmatched junction bases numbered 10, after V lost 4 bases and J lost 4 bases. The CDR3 is 15 residues long. Germline assignment: CDR1 SGHRS and CDR2 YFSETQ. This CDR3 reads CASSLTAGGGYEQYF. The CDR3 DNA is TGCGCCAGCAGCCTGACGGCAGGGGGCGGTTACGAGCAGTACTTC.